One and the same sample provided the 12 T cell receptor beta chains below, sequenced in a study of cytomegalovirus exposure and HLA in healthy donors. Primers: 60 Vbeta forward and 13 Jbeta reverse. Using immunoSEQ multiplex PCR, the repertoire was profiled, and TCRdb retains in-frame clones only, with some absent. This table holds about 160,000 clones. Source material: PBMCs. These receptors all stem from an older woman in good health and CMV-seronegative.

The chain uses TRBV5-1 and TRBJ1-3; no definite D call. V was clipped by 6 bases and J by 0 bases, with 7 bases between them. The CDR3 consists of 13 residues. Looked up from germline, CDR1 is SGHRS and CDR2 is YFSETQ. The CDR3 DNA follows: TGCGCCAGCAATGACATCTCTGGAAACACCATATATTTT. Protein product: CASNDISGNTIYF.

This chain uses TRBV5-4 with TRBJ1-1; D perhaps matches TRBD1 (5 bases). The CDR3 extends over 15 amino acids. Germline V gene lookup returns CDR1 SGHNT and CDR2 YYREEE (reference sequence). The V end was cut by 4 bases, the J end by 5 bases, with 18 bases between. The CDR3 spells CASSRAQGGRTEAFF. CDR3 DNA sequence: TGTGCCAGCAGCCGGGCCCAGGGCGGGAGGACTGAAGCTTTCTTT.

The rearrangement joins TRBV2 to TRBJ2-2; D may be TRBD1 (6 bases). V lost 11 bases to trimming and J lost 5 bases, with 15 bases between them. CDR1 and CDR2 (germline): SNHLY, FYNNEI. The CDR3 length is 13 residues. The CDR3 sequence: CAGSGASTGELFF. CDR3 DNA: TGTGCCGGATCAGGGGCATCAACCGGGGAGCTGTTTTTT.

This rearrangement joins TRBV7-9 to TRBJ1-2; a possible D gene is TRBD1 (5 bases). CDR1 is SEHNR, CDR2 FQNEAQ, per germline (reference sequence). This CDR3 contains 13 residues. V lost 5 bases, J lost 7 bases, and 14 bases lay in between. The CDR3 DNA reads TGTGCCAGCAGCCTAGACGTAGGGGTTGGCTACACCTTC. This encodes CASSLDVGVGYTF.

CDR3 loop: CASSFYPGQGAYEQYF. The CDR3 nucleotides read TGCGCCAGCAGCTTCTATCCGGGACAGGGTGCCTACGAGCAGTACTTC. The genes are TRBV5-1 and TRBJ2-7, with 9 nucleotides matching TRBD1. With 2 bases clipped from V and 2 bases from J, the junction kept 8 bases outside the gene matches. The CDR3 totals 16 residues. Germline V lookup: CDR1 SGHRS, CDR2 YFSETQ. Using reference TRBV5-1 and TRBJ2-7 for the parts outside the CDR3, the full variable domain is KAGVTQTPRYLIKTRGQQVTLSCSPISGHRSVSWYQQTPGQGLQFLFEYFSETQRNKGNFPGRFSGRQFSNSRSEMNVSTLELGDSALYLCASSFYPGQGAYEQYFGPGTRLTVT.

The chain has TRBV7-2 and TRBJ2-1; 14 nucleotides line up with TRBD2. The CDR3 covers 14 residues. The ends lost 10 bases at V and 7 bases at J; junction bases unmatched: 6. CDR1 and CDR2 from the germline V gene are SGHTA and FQGNSA. The CDR3 loop is CATGTSGRGNEQFF. CDR3 nucleotide sequence: TGTGCCACCGGGACTAGCGGGAGAGGGAATGAGCAGTTCTTC.

V gene TRBV6-5 combines with J gene TRBJ2-3; 8 bases are a match to TRBD2. CDR1 and CDR2 from the germline V gene are MNHEY and SVGAGI. V lost 6 bases, J lost 5 bases, and 4 bases stayed unmatched. The CDR3 consists of 13 residues. CDR3 in amino acids: CASSEREQDTQYF. The CDR3 DNA reads TGTGCCAGCAGCGAGCGGGAGCAAGATACGCAGTATTTT.

The chain employs TRBV6-1 and TRBJ1-2; the match to TRBD1 covers 12 bases. J gave up 7 bases and V 3 bases, and 9 bases lay outside the gene matches. Germline V gene data show CDR1 as MNHNS and CDR2 as SASEGT. CDR3 size: 16 residues. The CDR3 DNA reads as TGTGCCAGCAGTGAGATCCGGGACAGGGGGCGAGTTGGCTACACCTTC. This translates into CASSEIRDRGRVGYTF.

The rearrangement uses TRBV2 and TRBJ1-6, with D possibly matching TRBD1 (6 bases). CDR3 length: 16 residues. Germline-derived CDR1 and CDR2 are SNHLY and FYNNEI. The V end was cut by 4 bases, the J end by 9 bases, with 19 bases between. The CDR3 here is CASSATRSGGTSPLHF. The CDR3 coding sequence is TGTGCCAGCAGTGCGACGCGGAGCGGGGGCACTTCACCCCTCCACTTT.

The rearrangement uses TRBV11-2 and TRBJ1-1, with D uncertain. In germline, CDR1 is SGHAT, CDR2 FQNNGV. Deletions cut 5 bases from V and 3 bases from J, with 10 bases between. This CDR3 has 13 amino acids. The DNA of the CDR3 is TGTGCCAGCAGCCCCGGGATGTACACTGAAGCTTTCTTT. It codes for CASSPGMYTEAFF.

This rearrangement joins TRBV9 to TRBJ1-2; TRBD1 might be the D (6 bases). Trimming cost V 0 bases and J 6 bases, with 9 bases left between them. Germline CDR1 and CDR2: SGDLS and YYNGEE. CDR3 size: 13 residues. CDR3 sequence reads: CASSVGQVDGYTF. The CDR3 nucleotides are TGTGCCAGCAGCGTAGGACAGGTAGATGGCTACACCTTC. Drawing the rest from reference TRBV9 and TRBJ1-2, the complete variable domain is DSGVTQTPKHLITATGQRVTLRCSPRSGDLSVYWYQQSLDQGLQFLIQYYNGEERAKGNILERFSAQQFPDLHSELNLSSLELGDSALYFCASSVGQVDGYTFGSGTRLTVV.

The V gene is TRBV27, the J gene TRBJ2-2; no firm D call. Trimming took off 6 bases at V and 4 bases at J, with 18 bases between the two ends. Germline V gene sequence: CDR1 MNHEY, CDR2 SMNVEV (reference sequence). The CDR3 sequence is 16 residues long. The CDR3 DNA reads TGTGCCAGCAGGAGAACGAGGCGGAGTGTCACCGGGGAGCTGTTTTTT. Protein sequence: CASRRTRRSVTGELFF.